This T cell receptor beta chain derives from a study of cytomegalovirus exposure and HLA in healthy donors. Notes on the study in general: Specific recognition of CMV antigens was confirmed in vitro for three chains (all CMV-associated).

Notes on this clone: Antigen: not known.

Healthy bone marrow donors made up the donor group. Amplification used 60 Vbeta primers and 13 Jbeta primers. Produced via immunoSEQ multiplex PCR; TCRdb's table is partial and in-frame only. The sample shows under 150,000 clones, approximately 84% of them seen only once. V was clipped by 6 bases and J by 12 bases; unmatched bases: 14. CDR3 length: 14 residues. Germline V CDR1 and CDR2: SNHLY, FYNNEI. V and J are TRBV2 and TRBJ2-5; 9 bases are shared with TRBD2. The origin of this receptor is a boy younger than 10 in good health and CMV-seronegative. Source material: PBMCs. The chain's CDR3 is CASSLSGGSMIEYF. For the CDR3, the DNA is TGTGCCAGCAGCCTTAGCGGGGGTTCTATGATCGAGTACTTC.